This T cell receptor beta chain was observed in a study of blood T cell repertoires in COVID-19. CDR1 is LGHNA, CDR2 YSLEER, per germline. The CDR3 totals 15 residues. The J segment lost 0 bases and the V segment lost 3 bases, leaving 2 bases of the junction unmatched. As to this clone: Additional DNA sequences in this sample encode the identical CDR3.

In the original workflow: Using reference gene primer amplification, nucleated cell counts were estimated. Data came from immunoSEQ multiplex PCR; TCRdb stores just in-frame clones and leaves some out. V and J calls and clone size are as listed in that table; D and trimming were resolved from the DNA. The data show approximately 280,000 clones, 90% seen once. The genes are TRBV4-3 and TRBJ1-5, with 7 bases identical to TRBD1. The sample was peripheral blood. This TCR was recovered from a woman aged 25-40 years with COVID-19, enrolled during active disease. CDR3 sequence: CASSQDRYSNQPQHF. The CDR3 DNA follows: TGCGCCAGCAGCCAGGACAGGTATAGCAATCAGCCCCAGCATTTT.